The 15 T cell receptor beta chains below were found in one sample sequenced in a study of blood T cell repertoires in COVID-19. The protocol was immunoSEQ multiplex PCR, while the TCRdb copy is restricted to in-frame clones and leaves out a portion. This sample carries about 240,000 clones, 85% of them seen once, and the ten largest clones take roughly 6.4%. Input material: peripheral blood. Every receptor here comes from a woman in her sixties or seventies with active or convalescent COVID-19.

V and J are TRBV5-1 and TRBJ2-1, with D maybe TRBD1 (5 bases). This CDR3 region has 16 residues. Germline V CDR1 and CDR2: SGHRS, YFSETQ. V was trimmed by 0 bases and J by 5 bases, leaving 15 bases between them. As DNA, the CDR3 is TGCGCCAGCAGCTTGGCAGGGCTAAGGGCCAACAATGAGCAGTTCTTC. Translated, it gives CASSLAGLRANNEQFF.

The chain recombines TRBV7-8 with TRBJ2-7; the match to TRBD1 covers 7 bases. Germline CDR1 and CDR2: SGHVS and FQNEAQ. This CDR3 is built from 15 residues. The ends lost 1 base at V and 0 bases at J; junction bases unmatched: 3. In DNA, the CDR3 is TGTGCCAGCAGCTTAGGACAGGGTTTCTCCTACGAGCAGTACTTC. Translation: CASSLGQGFSYEQYF.

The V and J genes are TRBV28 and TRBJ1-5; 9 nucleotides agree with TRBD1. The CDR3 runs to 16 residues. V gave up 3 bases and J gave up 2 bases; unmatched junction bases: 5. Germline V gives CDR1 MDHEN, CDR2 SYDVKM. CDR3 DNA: TGTGCCAGCAGTTTGGGACAGGGACCCCGCAATCAGCCCCAGCATTTT. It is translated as CASSLGQGPRNQPQHF.

CDR3 region: CSANGQPLGKNEQFF. CDR3 coding DNA: TGCAGCGCCAACGGACAGCCACTAGGTAAAAATGAGCAGTTCTTC. The genes are TRBV29-1 and TRBJ2-1; D is possibly TRBD1 (6 bases). Trimming took off 7 bases at V and 7 bases at J, with 23 bases between the two ends. CDR1 and CDR2 from the germline V gene are SQVTM and ANQGSEA. This CDR3 contains 15 residues.

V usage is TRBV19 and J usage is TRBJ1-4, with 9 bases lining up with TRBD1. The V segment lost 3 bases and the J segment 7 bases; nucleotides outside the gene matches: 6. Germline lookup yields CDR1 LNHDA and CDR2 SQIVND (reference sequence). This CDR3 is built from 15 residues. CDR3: CASSITGGWGEKLFF. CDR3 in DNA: TGTGCCAGTAGTATCACAGGGGGCTGGGGTGAAAAACTGTTTTTT.

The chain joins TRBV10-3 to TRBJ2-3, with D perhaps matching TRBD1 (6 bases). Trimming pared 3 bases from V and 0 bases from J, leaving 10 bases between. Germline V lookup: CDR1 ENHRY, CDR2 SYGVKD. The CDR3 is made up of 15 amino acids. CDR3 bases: TGTGCCATCAGTGAACGACAGGCTAGCACAGATACGCAGTATTTT. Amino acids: CAISERQASTDTQYF.

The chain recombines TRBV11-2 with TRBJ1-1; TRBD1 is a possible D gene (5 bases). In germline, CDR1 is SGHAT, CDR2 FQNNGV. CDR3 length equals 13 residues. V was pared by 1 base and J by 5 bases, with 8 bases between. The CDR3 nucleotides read TGTGCCAGCAGCTTAGCGGCAGGGACTGAAGCTTTCTTT. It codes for CASSLAAGTEAFF.

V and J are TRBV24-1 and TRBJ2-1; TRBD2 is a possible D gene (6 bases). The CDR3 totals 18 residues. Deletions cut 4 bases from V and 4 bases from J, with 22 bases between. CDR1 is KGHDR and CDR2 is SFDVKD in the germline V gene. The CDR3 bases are TGTGCCACCAGTGACCCCAGTCCTCGGGAGTCCCCTTACAATGAGCAGTTCTTC. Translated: CATSDPSPRESPYNEQFF.

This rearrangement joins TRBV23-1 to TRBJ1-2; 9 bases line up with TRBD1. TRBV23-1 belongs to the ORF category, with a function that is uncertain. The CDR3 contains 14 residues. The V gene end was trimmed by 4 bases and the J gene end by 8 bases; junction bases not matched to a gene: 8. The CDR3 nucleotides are TGCGCCAGCAGTCGCCCTGACAGGGGGATAGGCTACACCTTC. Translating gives CASSRPDRGIGYTF.

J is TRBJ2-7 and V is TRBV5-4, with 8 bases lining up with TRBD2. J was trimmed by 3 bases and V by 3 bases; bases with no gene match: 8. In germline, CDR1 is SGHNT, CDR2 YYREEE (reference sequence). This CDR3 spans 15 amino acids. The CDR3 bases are TGTGCCAGCAGCTCGGGGGGGACATTCGACTACGAGCAGTACTTC. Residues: CASSSGGTFDYEQYF. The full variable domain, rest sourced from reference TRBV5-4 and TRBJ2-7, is ETGVTQSPTHLIKTRGQQVTLRCSSQSGHNTVSWYQQALGQGPQFIFQYYREEENGRGNFPPRFSGLQFPNYSSELNVNALELDDSALYLCASSSGGTFDYEQYFGPGTRLTVT.

Here the CDR3 reads CASRGGAEIGYTF. The CDR3 nucleotides are TGTGCCAGTAGAGGGGGCGCGGAGATCGGCTACACCTTC. The chain carries TRBV19 and TRBJ1-2; 7 nucleotides agree with TRBD1. Trimming cost V 6 bases and J 8 bases; bases outside gene matches: 9. This CDR3 region has 13 residues. Germline V gene sequence: CDR1 LNHDA, CDR2 SQIVND (reference sequence).

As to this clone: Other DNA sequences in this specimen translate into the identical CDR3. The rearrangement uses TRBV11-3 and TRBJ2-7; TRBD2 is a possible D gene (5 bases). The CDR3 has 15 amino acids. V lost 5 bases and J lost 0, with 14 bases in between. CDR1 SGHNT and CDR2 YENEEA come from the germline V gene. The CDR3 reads CASSPRGSSSYEQYF. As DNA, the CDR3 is TGTGCCAGCAGCCCCCGGGGTAGTAGCTCCTACGAGCAGTACTTC.

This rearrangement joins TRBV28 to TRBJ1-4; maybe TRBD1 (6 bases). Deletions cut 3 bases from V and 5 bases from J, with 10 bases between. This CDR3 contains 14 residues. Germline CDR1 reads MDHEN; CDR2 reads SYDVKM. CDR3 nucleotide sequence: TGTGCCAGCAGTTTGGACAGCCCCAATGAAAAACTGTTTTTT. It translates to CASSLDSPNEKLFF.

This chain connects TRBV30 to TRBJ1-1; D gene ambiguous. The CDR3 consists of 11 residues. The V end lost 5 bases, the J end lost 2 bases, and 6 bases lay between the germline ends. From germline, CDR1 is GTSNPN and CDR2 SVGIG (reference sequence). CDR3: CAWVLNTEAFF. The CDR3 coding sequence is TGTGCCTGGGTCCTCAACACTGAAGCTTTCTTT.

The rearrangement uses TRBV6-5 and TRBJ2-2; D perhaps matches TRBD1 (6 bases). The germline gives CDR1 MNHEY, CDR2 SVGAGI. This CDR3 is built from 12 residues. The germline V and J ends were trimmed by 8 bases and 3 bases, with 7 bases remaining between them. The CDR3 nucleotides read TGTGCCAGCTACAGGGACACCGGGGAGCTGTTTTTT. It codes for CASYRDTGELFF.